This T cell receptor beta chain was sequenced during a study of siplizumab effects on memory and regulatory T cells (dated by TCRdb to between 2017 and 2020). Turning to the overall study: The effect of the anti-CD2 antibody siplizumab on alloreactive T-cell subsets was examined in allogeneic mixed lymphocyte reactions constructed from human PBMCs. Here is what the overall study found, with its caveats: Because sequences at frequencies below about 10^-5 were poorly captured, only a minor fraction of alloreactive clones could be mapped back to unstimulated subsets. Siplizumab significantly reduced the cumulative frequency of alloreactive sequences traceable to unstimulated CD4+ memory T cells. Of the alloreactive CD4+ clones that could be mapped, the Treg-derived share averaged about 70% with siplizumab compared with 25% to 30% in control reactions. Unstimulated naive T cells appeared to be more diverse than memory T cells, and naive cells seemed to make a substantial contribution to the alloresponse. No functional confirmation was obtained for the suppressive function of proliferating Tregs from siplizumab cultures. For roughly 75-97% of proliferating CD4+ or CD8+ clones, no naive or memory phenotype could be assigned.

The method was the immunoSEQ multiplex PCR assay. Each sample had some 94,000 TCR templates assayed by the deep sequencing platform. Genomic DNA extracted from sorted T cells was the material used for TCRbeta CDR3 sequencing. The source study handled its data this way. The R programming language was used for the clonal analysis of the TCRbeta CDR3 data. Comparing unstimulated samples against CFSE-low samples taken after the reaction was how alloreactive CD4+ and CD8+ clones were defined. Alloreactive CD4+ clones were assigned to regulatory or non-regulatory origin by matching sequences to sorted unstimulated Treg and non-Treg repertoires. TCRdb retrieved this table from immuneACCESS and kept in-frame rearrangements only. Not all clones are present; in checked studies, unresolved V genes account for under half, and no reason is known for the remainder. From that table come the V and J calls and clone size; the DNA was used to work out D and trimming. The sample records approximately 100,000 clones, 75% to 95% of which are singletons. The ten top clones hold roughly 2.6% of the sample.

A note on this clone: It lacks a known antigen. Relative to the germline gene, one junction end is altered; a read error may explain this.

Sorted unstimulated T cells and proliferating T cells recovered from mixed lymphocyte reactions were subjected to TCRbeta CDR3 sequencing. Fresh whole blood from approximately ten HLA-typed healthy donors was used to isolate PBMCs. From cysteine to phenylalanine, the CDR3 is 20 amino acids long. Of all the DNA, just the CDR3 is kept, 60 bases in frame from base 1. The CDR1 and CDR2 encoded by the germline V gene (reference sequence) are MNHEY and SMNVEV. Here the chain combines TRBV27 and TRBJ2-2; 8 middle bases align to TRBD1. This clonotype was sampled from a human donor in good health. Some clones in this sample may be carry-over from other donors' samples. Material: CD4+ T cells sorted from blood. The sequence in DNA is TGTGCCAGCAGTTCCTATCCGCCCGGGACAGGAGGTCGGGGCCACCGGGGAGCTGTTTTT. This codes for CASSSYPPGTGGRGHRGAVF.